This record covers a single T cell receptor beta chain. Antigen: not known. The PCR employed 60 Vbeta primers together with 13 Jbeta primers. The assay was immunoSEQ multiplex PCR, and TCRdb's table has in-frame clones only and misses some. The sample shows some 120,000 clones, around 81% of them seen only once. The data were taken from a study of cytomegalovirus exposure and HLA in healthy donors. Notes on the study in general: Later on, an analysis tied about 17,000 TCR beta sequences to HLA alleles at 0.05 false discovery rate.

V was clipped by 3 bases and J by 7 bases; unmatched bases: 10. Germline CDR1 and CDR2: SEHNR and FQNEAQ (reference sequence). The CDR3 totals 16 residues. The sequence derives from a woman in her thirties or forties in good health and CMV-seronegative. The chain has TRBV7-9 and TRBJ2-1; 9 positions match TRBD1. Sequenced material: PBMCs. DNA for the CDR3: TGTGCCAGCAGCTTCGATAAGGACAGGGGTCGAAATGAGCAGTTCTTC. It is translated as CASSFDKDRGRNEQFF.